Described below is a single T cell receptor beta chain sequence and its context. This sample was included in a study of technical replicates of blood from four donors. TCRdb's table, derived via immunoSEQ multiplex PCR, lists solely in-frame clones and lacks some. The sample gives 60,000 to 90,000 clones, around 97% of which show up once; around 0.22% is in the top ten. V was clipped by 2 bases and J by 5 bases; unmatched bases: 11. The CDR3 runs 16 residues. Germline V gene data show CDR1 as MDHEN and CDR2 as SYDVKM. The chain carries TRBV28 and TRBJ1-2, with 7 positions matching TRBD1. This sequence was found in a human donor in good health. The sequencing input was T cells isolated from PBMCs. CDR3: CASSLSGGGTAYGYTF. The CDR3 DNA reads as TGTGCCAGCAGTTTAAGCGGCGGGGGGACAGCTTATGGCTACACCTTC.